This entry features one T cell receptor (beta chain) sequence. In this sample, this clonotype turned up many times. No cognate antigen has been identified for it. Within one base of it there is no much larger clone, and no base qualities were kept. This sample is part of a study of early T cells in non-severe SARS-CoV-2 infection listed by TCRdb under 2021. Regarding the study in general: Bulk RNA from unsorted whole blood was used for TCR sequencing, so alpha and beta chains could not be paired. Broad study findings and their caveats: VDJdb matching was skewed toward anti-spike CD8 responses and likely underestimated virus-specific expansions, missing private and CD4 specificities.

The study was a case-control design nested within a healthcare worker cohort in London, UK, with weekly nasopharyngeal swab PCR tests and blood sampling. Between 23 and 31 March 2020, the week of the UK lockdown, healthcare workers were enrolled and then followed up weekly for as long as 16 weeks. From the cysteine up to the phenylalanine, the CDR3 has a length of 17 residues. Only the CDR3 DNA is retained, 51 bases long and in frame from the first base. The CDR1 and CDR2 encoded by the germline V gene are KGHSH and LQKENI. The junction shows trimming of 3 bases on V and 7 bases on J, plus 22 bases between the germline ends. To prepare the library, 5' RACE was applied. The sequencer listed for this sample is NextSeq 500. To correct for sequencing error and PCR bias, the TCR library protocol tagged individual cDNA molecules with unique molecular identifiers. Sequencing covered both TCR alpha and beta chains, and within each sample the abundances of alpha and beta sequences were tightly co-correlated. As for the original processing: V gene, J gene and CDR3 annotation of TCR sequences was performed with Decombinator V4. Expanded TCRs were defined as changing significantly between any two time points under a Poisson model with p below 0.0001. TCR abundances were normalised to the total number of TCRs sequenced per sample and were expressed as counts per million. TRAV1-2 paired with TRAJ12, TRAJ20 or TRAJ33 defined MAIT TCRs, while TRAV10 paired with TRAJ18 defined iNKT TCRs. A search of VDJdb, accessed on 1 November 2021, was run for TCRs annotated to CMV, EBV and SARS-CoV-2, with TCRs annotated for multiple antigens excluded. TCRdb applied fastp at Q25 and MiXCR to the public reads, then kept only in-frame beta chains. Each entry is one CDR3 protein sequence, shown with its most common DNA and genes. TCRdb's processing, not the authors', yielded these V and J calls. Present in this sample are 26,000 or so distinct CDR3 sequences, approximately 4% of which were seen just once. The biggest ten clones account for 6.2% of the sample.

The sample consisted of whole blood. The sequence came from an adult who was a healthcare worker with PCR-confirmed SARS-CoV-2 infection or an uninfected control (not recorded which). The rearrangement joined TRBV18 to TRBJ1-3; the D segment cannot be called with confidence. The DNA is as follows: TGTGCCAGCTCACCCGAACGTCGCTTTTTGGGTGGCAACACCATATATTTT. Its amino acids are CASSPERRFLGGNTIYF.